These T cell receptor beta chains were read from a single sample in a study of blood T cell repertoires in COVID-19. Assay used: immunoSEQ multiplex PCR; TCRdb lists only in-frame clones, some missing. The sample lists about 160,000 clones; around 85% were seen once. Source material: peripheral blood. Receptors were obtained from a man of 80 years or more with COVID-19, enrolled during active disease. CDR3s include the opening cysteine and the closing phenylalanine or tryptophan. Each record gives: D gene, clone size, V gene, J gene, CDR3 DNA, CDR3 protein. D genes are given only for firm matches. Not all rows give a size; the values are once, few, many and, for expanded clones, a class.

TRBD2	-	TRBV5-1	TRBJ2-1	TGCGCCAGCAGCTTTACTAGCGGGGGACCCCGTAGCTCCTACAATGAGCAGTTCTTC	CASSFTSGGPRSSYNEQFF
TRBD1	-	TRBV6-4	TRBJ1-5	TGTGCCAGCAGCCTTACAGGGGATCAGCCCCAGCATTTT	CASSLTGDQPQHF
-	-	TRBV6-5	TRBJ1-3	TGTGCCAGCAGCGACAGGAGCTCTGGAAACACCATATATTTT	CASSDRSSGNTIYF
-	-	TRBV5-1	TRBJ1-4	TGCGCCAGCAGCCCCGGGGGGACTAATGAAAAACTGTTTTTT	CASSPGGTNEKLFF
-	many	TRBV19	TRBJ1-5	TGTGCCAGTAGTATAGGGGGGGGTATTGGTAGTCAGCCCCAGCATTTT	CASSIGGGIGSQPQHF
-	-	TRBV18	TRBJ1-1	TGTGCCAGCTCACCCGAGGGGGACACTGAAGCTTTCTTT	CASSPEGDTEAFF
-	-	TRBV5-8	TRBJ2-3	TGTGCCAGCAGCCCAGGGGTCAGCGGGGCCAGGGATACGCAGTATTTT	CASSPGVSGARDTQYF
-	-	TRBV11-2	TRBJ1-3	TGTGCCAGCAGCTTAGGTGGAGGATCTGGAAACACCATATATTTT	CASSLGGGSGNTIYF
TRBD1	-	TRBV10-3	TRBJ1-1	TGTGCCATCAGAGCCGGGACAGGGAGGGTTGAAGCTTTCTTT	CAIRAGTGRVEAFF
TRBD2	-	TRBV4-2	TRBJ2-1	TGTGCCAGCAGCCTCGGACTAGCGGGGCTAAAGTCAGGTGAGCAGTTCTTC	CASSLGLAGLKSGEQFF
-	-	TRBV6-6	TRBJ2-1	TGTGCCAGCAGTAACACCTACAATGAGCAGTTCTTC	CASSNTYNEQFF
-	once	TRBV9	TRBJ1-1	TGTGCCAGCAGCACTCTTTCCGTGAACACTGAAGCTTTCTTT	CASSTLSVNTEAFF
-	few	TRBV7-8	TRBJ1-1	TGTGCCAGCAGCACCGACAGCCCCGACACTGAAGCTTTCTTT	CASSTDSPDTEAFF
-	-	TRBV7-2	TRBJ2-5	TGTGCCAGCAGTTACACAGGGTGGGAGACCCAGTACTTC	CASSYTGWETQYF
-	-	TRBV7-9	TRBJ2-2	TGTGCCGTCCGGAGGGGTCAGAACACCGGGGAGCTGTTTTTT	CAVRRGQNTGELFF
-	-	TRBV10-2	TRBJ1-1	TGCGCCAGCAGTGAGTCCGTCAGGGCGATGAACACTGAAGCTTTCTTT	CASSESVRAMNTEAFF
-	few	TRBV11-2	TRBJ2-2	TGTGCCAGCAGCTTTACAGCGAACACCGGGGAGCTGTTTTTT	CASSFTANTGELFF
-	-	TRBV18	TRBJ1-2	TGTGCCAGCTCAGACGGACAGTACTATGGCTACACCTTC	CASSDGQYYGYTF
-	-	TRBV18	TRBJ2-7	TGTGCCAGCTCACAGGACACCTTCTACGAGCAGTACTTC	CASSQDTFYEQYF
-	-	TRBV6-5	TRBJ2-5	TGTGCCAGCAGCCCCGTCGGAGAGACCCAGTACTTC	CASSPVGETQYF
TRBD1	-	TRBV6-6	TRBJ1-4	TGTGCCAGCAGTCCTCCCTCCGGGACAGGGGGCCGGGAAAAACTGTTTTTT	CASSPPSGTGGREKLFF
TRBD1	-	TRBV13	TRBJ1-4	TGTGCCAGCACCAGAACCGGGACAGGGGCGGAAAAACTGTTTTTT	CASTRTGTGAEKLFF
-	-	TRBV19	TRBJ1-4	TGTGCCAGTAGACTCTGGGGGCGTGATGAAAAACTGTTTTTT	CASRLWGRDEKLFF
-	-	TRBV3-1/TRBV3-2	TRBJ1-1	TGTGCCAGCAGCCAAGTAAGGGGGTCTGAAGCTTTCTTT	CASSQVRGSEAFF
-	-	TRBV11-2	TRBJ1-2	TGTGCCAGCAGCTTAGTGGCGGACAGCCTCTATGGCTACACCTTC	CASSLVADSLYGYTF
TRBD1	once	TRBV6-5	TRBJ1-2	TGTGCCAGCAGGGGGACAGGGAACTATGGCTACACCTTC	CASRGTGNYGYTF
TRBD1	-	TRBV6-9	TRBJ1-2	TGTGCCAGCAGTTACCCTCCAGACAGGGGAGATGGCTACACCTTC	CASSYPPDRGDGYTF
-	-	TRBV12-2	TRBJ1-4	TGTGCAAGTCGCTTATTCGAGCTTAGTAATGAAAAACTGTTTTTT	CASRLFELSNEKLFF
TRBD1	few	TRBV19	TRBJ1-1	TGTGCCAGTAGTATGGCCCCTAGACAGGGTTCGGACACTGAAGCTTTCTTT	CASSMAPRQGSDTEAFF
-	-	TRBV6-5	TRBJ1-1	TGTGCCAGCAGTTACGGGGCGGCTACCTCTGAAGCTTTCTTT	CASSYGAATSEAFF
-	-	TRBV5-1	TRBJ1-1	TGCGCCAGCAGCAGGGGTAACACTGAAGCTTTCTTT	CASSRGNTEAFF
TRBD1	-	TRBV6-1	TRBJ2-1	TGTGCCAGCAGTGAAGGGACCGGGACAGACTACAATGAGCAGTTCTTC	CASSEGTGTDYNEQFF
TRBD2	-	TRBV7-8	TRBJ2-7	TGTGCCAGCAGCTTAGGAGGGGGGGTAGCGGGATCCTACGAGCAGTACTTC	CASSLGGGVAGSYEQYF
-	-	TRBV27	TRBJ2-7	TGTGCCAGCAGCCCCGGCACAGGGATTTACGAGCAGTACTTC	CASSPGTGIYEQYF
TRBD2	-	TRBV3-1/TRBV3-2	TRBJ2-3	TGTGCCAGCAGCCAAAATCCGGGGGGGATTACAGATACGCAGTATTTT	CASSQNPGGITDTQYF
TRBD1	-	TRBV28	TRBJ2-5	TGTGCCAGCACCAAATCCGGGACAGGGGGCAGAGAGACCCAGTACTTC	CASTKSGTGGRETQYF
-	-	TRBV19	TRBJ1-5	TGTGCCAGTAGTCATGGTCCCGGTCAGCCCCAGCATTTT	CASSHGPGQPQHF
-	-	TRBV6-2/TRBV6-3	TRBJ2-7	TGTGCCAGCAGTTACGAATTTACATACGAGCAGTACTTC	CASSYEFTYEQYF
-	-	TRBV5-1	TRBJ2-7	TGCGCCAGCACCATGGGGGGCGGGGGAAGGACCTACGAGCAGTACTTC	CASTMGGGGRTYEQYF
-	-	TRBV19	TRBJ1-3	TGTGCCAGTAGTTCGTCCTACTCTGGAAACACCATATATTTT	CASSSSYSGNTIYF
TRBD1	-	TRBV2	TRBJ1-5	TGTGCCAGCAGTGAAGAAGGGGGCCTCAATCAGCCCCAGCATTTT	CASSEEGGLNQPQHF
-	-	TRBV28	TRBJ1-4	TGTGCCAGCAGTTATGGGGGGGATGAAAAACTGTTTTTT	CASSYGGDEKLFF
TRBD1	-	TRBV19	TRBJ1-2	TGTGCCAGTAGGAGTCAGGGGGCCTATGGCTACACCTTC	CASRSQGAYGYTF
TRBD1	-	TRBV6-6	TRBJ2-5	TGTGCCAGCAGTTACAGGGACAGGGAGACCCAGTACTTC	CASSYRDRETQYF
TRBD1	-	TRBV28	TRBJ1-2	TGTGCCAGCAGTTTATCGATTCACAGGACAGGGGGCTGGGGCTATGGCTACACCTTC	CASSLSIHRTGGWGYGYTF
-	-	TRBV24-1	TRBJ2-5	TGTGCCACCAGTGATTTGTCCGGGTCGGACCAAGAGACCCAGTACTTC	CATSDLSGSDQETQYF
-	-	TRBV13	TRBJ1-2	TGTGCCAGCGAGCGGGGGACGGGTGGCTACACCTTC	CASERGTGGYTF
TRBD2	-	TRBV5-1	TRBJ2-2	TGCGCCAGCAGCTTGCAGACTAGCGGGAACACCGGGGAGCTGTTTTTT	CASSLQTSGNTGELFF
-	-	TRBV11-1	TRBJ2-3	TGTGCCAGGAGGGGGACAGATACGCAGTATTTT	CARRGTDTQYF
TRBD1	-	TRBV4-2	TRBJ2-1	TGTGCCAGCAGCCTATCGGGACAGCCGAGCAATGAGCAGTTCTTC	CASSLSGQPSNEQFF